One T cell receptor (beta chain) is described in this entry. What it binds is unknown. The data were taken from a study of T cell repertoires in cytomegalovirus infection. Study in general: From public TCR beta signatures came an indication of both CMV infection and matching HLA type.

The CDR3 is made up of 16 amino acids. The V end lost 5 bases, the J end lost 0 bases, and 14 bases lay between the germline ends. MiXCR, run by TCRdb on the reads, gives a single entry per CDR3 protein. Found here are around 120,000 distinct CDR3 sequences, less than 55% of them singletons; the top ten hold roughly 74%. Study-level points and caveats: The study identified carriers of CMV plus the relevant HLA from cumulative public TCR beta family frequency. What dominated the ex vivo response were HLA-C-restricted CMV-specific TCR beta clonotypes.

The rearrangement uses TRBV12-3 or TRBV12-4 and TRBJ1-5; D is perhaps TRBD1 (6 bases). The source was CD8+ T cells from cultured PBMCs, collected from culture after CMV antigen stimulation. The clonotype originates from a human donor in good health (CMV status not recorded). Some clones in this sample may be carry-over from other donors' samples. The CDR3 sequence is CASSLTGDHSNQPQHF. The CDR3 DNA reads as TGTGCCAGCAGTCTGACAGGTGACCATAGCAATCAGCCCCAGCATTTT.